This T cell receptor (beta chain) is drawn from a study of T cell responses to AZD1222 COVID-19 vaccine. Assay: immunoSEQ multiplex PCR; the TCRdb copy retains only in-frame clones and omits some. The table includes 150,000 to 180,000 clones, about 90% detected once. The CDR3 totals 12 residues. The receptor comes from an adult in good health. V and J are TRBV21-1 and TRBJ1-2; no check of the table's D call, TRBD1, against the DNA was made. TRBV21-1 is described as a pseudogene. The specimen was peripheral blood, collected on day 0 of MenACWY control vaccination. CDR3 amino acids: CASGDRGPGYTF. As DNA, the CDR3 is TGTGCCAGCGGGGACAGGGGGCCTGGCTACACCTTC.